The 10 T cell receptor beta chains given below trace back to one sample, sequenced in a study of cytomegalovirus exposure and HLA in healthy donors. The PCR had 60 Vbeta and 13 Jbeta primers. Repertoires were generated with immunoSEQ multiplex PCR, while TCRdb's copy carries only in-frame clones and drops some. The sample lists more than 150,000 clones, about three quarters occurring once. Sequenced input: PBMCs. Receptors were obtained from a woman in her thirties or forties in good health and CMV-seropositive.

Only one count was recorded for this clone. This chain joins TRBV6-6 and TRBJ2-7; 13 bases are a match to TRBD2. The CDR3 runs 14 residues. Per the germline V gene, CDR1 is MNHNY and CDR2 is SVGAGI (reference sequence). V shed 5 bases, J shed 4 bases, and the junction held 2 bases outside the gene matches. The CDR3 reads CASSRLAGGYEQYF. CDR3 coding DNA: TGTGCCAGCAGTCGACTAGCGGGGGGATACGAGCAGTACTTC.

The V gene is TRBV6-1, the J gene TRBJ2-5, with 10 bases fitting TRBD1. CDR1 MNHNS and CDR2 SASEGT come from the germline V gene. V shed 5 bases and J 4 bases; nucleotides not matched to a gene: 4. The CDR3 consists of 14 residues. The CDR3 DNA reads as TGTGCCAGCAGTCCCGGGACAGGGGTAGAGACCCAGTACTTC. Its translation is CASSPGTGVETQYF.

The chain has TRBV29-1 and TRBJ2-6; 7 nucleotides align to TRBD1. V was pared by 5 bases and J by 3 bases, with 4 bases of the junction left unmatched. Germline V gene data show CDR1 as SQVTM and CDR2 as ANQGSEA. CDR3 size: 14 residues. The CDR3 coding sequence is TGCAGCGTTAAACAGGGGAGTGGGGCCAACGTCCTGACTTTC. Its translation is CSVKQGSGANVLTF.

The rearrangement joins TRBV30 to TRBJ1-2; 8 positions agree with TRBD1. The V segment lost 3 bases and the J segment 5 bases; nucleotides outside the gene matches: 8. Germline lookup yields CDR1 GTSNPN and CDR2 SVGIG (reference sequence). The CDR3 consists of 14 residues. CDR3 DNA: TGTGCCTGGAGCGTAGGGAGGACAGGGTATGGCTACACCTTC. It encodes CAWSVGRTGYGYTF.

In DNA, the CDR3 is TGTGCCAGCAGATTGGACAAGGTGGAGACCCAGTACTTC. It specifies CASRLDKVETQYF. The chain uses TRBV6-6 and TRBJ2-5; TRBD1 might be the D (5 bases). This CDR3 has 13 amino acids. Trimming pared 6 bases from V and 5 bases from J, leaving 13 bases between. Germline CDR1 reads MNHNY; CDR2 reads SVGAGI (reference sequence).

This clone was found once. The chain employs TRBV2 and TRBJ2-5; 7 bases are shared with TRBD2. V shed 4 bases and J 7 bases; nucleotides not matched to a gene: 6. Germline V CDR1 and CDR2: SNHLY, FYNNEI. The CDR3 is 13 amino acids. The CDR3 nucleotides read TGTGCCAGCAGTGGACTAGCCGGCGGGACCCAGTACTTC. Encoded protein: CASSGLAGGTQYF.

The chain has TRBV7-9 and TRBJ1-2; D is undetermined. V was cut by 5 bases and J by 1 base, with 17 bases left in between. In germline, CDR1 is SEHNR, CDR2 FQNEAQ (reference sequence). This CDR3 region has 16 residues. DNA for the CDR3: TGTGCCAGCAGCCCCACCTCCGCTGACTTTAACTATGGCTACACCTTC. This gives the protein CASSPTSADFNYGYTF.

Note on this clone: The junction does not match germline at one end; this may be a read error. The chain has TRBV30 and TRBJ1-6; D may be TRBD1 (6 bases). Germline-derived CDR1 and CDR2 are GTSNPN and SVGIG (reference sequence). The CDR3 loop spans 22 amino acids. Here the CDR3 reads CAWRGDRSGQRAWGSYNSPLHF. The CDR3 DNA reads TGTGCTTGGAGGGGCGATCGGTCTGGACAGCGAGCCTGGGGCTCCTATAATTCACCCCTCCACTTT.

The V and J genes are TRBV5-6 and TRBJ2-1; possibly TRBD1 for D (5 bases). This CDR3 comprises 13 residues. From germline, CDR1 is SGHDT and CDR2 YYEEEE. V was trimmed by 1 base and J by 10 bases, leaving 12 bases between them. The CDR3 DNA reads TGTGCCAGCAGCTTGTCGTCAGGGCGAGAGCAGTTCTTC. Its protein is CASSLSSGREQFF.

The chain uses TRBV29-1 and TRBJ2-3; no clear D gene. This CDR3 contains 13 residues. Germline V gene data show CDR1 as SQVTM and CDR2 as ANQGSEA. Between the trimmed V and J ends, which lost 3 bases and 2 bases, there was a span of 9 bases. The CDR3 reads CSVDVSSTDTQYF. The CDR3 region has the DNA TGCAGCGTTGATGTGTCGTCCACAGATACGCAGTATTTT.